This entry concerns a single T cell receptor beta chain. Its antigen remains unknown. Other nucleotide sequences from this sample produce the same CDR3. Trimming took 0 bases from V and 3 from J, leaving 9 bases between them. The CDR3 has 14 amino acids. CDR1 and CDR2 from the germline V gene are GTSNPN and SVGIG (reference sequence). The source of the sample is a study of cytomegalovirus exposure and HLA in healthy donors. Study-wide results and caveats: Productive status was seen about 87% or about 30% of the time for most TCR beta V segments in an earlier analysis.

The PCR made use of 60 Vbeta and 13 Jbeta primers. Sequencing used immunoSEQ multiplex PCR; TCRdb keeps in-frame clones, though not all of them. The sample includes under 85,000 clones, roughly 77% seen only once; the top ten take around 4%. Sequenced: PBMCs. This TCR came from a woman younger than 45 in good health and CMV-seronegative. The V gene is TRBV30, the J gene TRBJ1-5; a possible D gene is TRBD1 (6 bases). In DNA, the CDR3 is TGTGCCTGGAGTGTCGGACAGCCCAATCAGCCCCAGCATTTT. It yields the protein CAWSVGQPNQPQHF.